Detailed here is one T cell receptor beta chain. Clones were sequenced by immunoSEQ multiplex PCR, and TCRdb holds only the in-frame ones, with some missing. The table lists 91,000 or so clones, approximately 93% of them singletons. The CDR3 sequence is 20 residues long. The J segment lost 5 bases and the V segment lost 4 bases, leaving 24 bases of the junction unmatched. CDR1 LGHDT and CDR2 YNNKEL come from the germline V gene (reference sequence). These data come from a study of control samples from healthy donors and cancer patients. Input material: blood. This clonotype originated in a woman under 40 in good health. The rearrangement joins TRBV3-1 (or the pseudogene TRBV3-2) to TRBJ2-5, with TRBD2 matching 8 bases. The chain's CDR3 is CASSLAPGLDYPTAGETQYF. CDR3 DNA sequence: TGTGCCAGCAGCCTGGCTCCGGGACTAGATTACCCTACGGCCGGTGAGACCCAGTACTTC.